This entry lists 19 T cell receptor beta chains sequenced from one sample in a study of naive and memory T cell subsets. An equimolar mix of two oligonucleotides served as the beta constant-region primer for TRBC1 and TRBC2. TCRdb passed the UMI-ligation and nested PCR reads through MiXCR, listing each CDR3 protein once. The top ten hold roughly 0.9% of the sample, which has 65,000 to 85,000 distinct CDR3 sequences, around 12% seen once. The source material was central memory CD4+ T cells from blood. The receptors stem from a human donor in good health.

There are a few counts of this clonotype. CDR3 in amino acids: CASQRRTGTGEGANVLTF. The DNA for the CDR3 is TGTGCCAGCCAGCGTCGAACCGGGACAGGGGAGGGGGCCAACGTCCTGACTTTC. V is TRBV6-1 and J is TRBJ2-6; 10 bases map to TRBD1. This CDR3 region has 18 residues. The ends lost 8 bases at V and 4 bases at J; junction bases unmatched: 14. CDR1 and CDR2 from the germline V gene are MNHNS and SASEGT.

This clonotype was observed a few times. The genes are TRBV20-1 and TRBJ1-1; 7 bases align to TRBD1. The ends lost 4 bases at V and 3 bases at J; junction bases unmatched: 8. The CDR3 runs to 14 residues. Germline CDR1 is DFQATT and CDR2 is SNEGSKA (reference sequence). The CDR3 loop reads CSAKRQGRDTEAFF. The CDR3 DNA follows: TGCAGTGCTAAAAGACAGGGAAGGGACACTGAAGCTTTCTTT.

This clonotype appeared a few times. V is TRBV10-3 and J is TRBJ2-2; weak D call: TRBD2 (6 bases). The germline V and J ends were trimmed by 6 bases and 7 bases, with 15 bases remaining between them. This CDR3 spans 14 amino acids. Germline assignment: CDR1 ENHRY and CDR2 SYGVKD. CDR3 bases: TGTGCCATCAGCCCCGGAGGGAGTAACGGGGAGCTGTTTTTT. Its protein product is CAISPGGSNGELFF.

A few counts support this clonotype. V is TRBV5-4 and J is TRBJ2-1; D possibly corresponds to TRBD1 (6 bases). This CDR3 spans 17 amino acids. Deletions cut 4 bases from V and 2 bases from J, with 19 bases between. Germline V lookup: CDR1 SGHNT, CDR2 YYREEE (reference sequence). Here the CDR3 DNA reads TGTGCCAGCAGCGCGGGTTCCGGGACAACTACCTACAATGAGCAGTTCTTC. Translation gives CASSAGSGTTTYNEQFF.

The chain uses TRBV27 and TRBJ1-6; TRBD1 might be the D (5 bases). V dropped 5 bases and J dropped 10 bases, with 12 bases sitting between them. Germline-derived CDR1 and CDR2 are MNHEY and SMNVEV (reference sequence). The length of the CDR3 is 13 residues. The CDR3 coding sequence is TGTGCCAGCAGTCTTACAGGAGTATCACCCCTCCACTTT. Translation: CASSLTGVSPLHF.

A few counts support this clonotype. The chain links TRBV7-2 to TRBJ1-3; D might be TRBD1 (5 bases). CDR3 length: 18 amino acids. Germline V gene sequence: CDR1 SGHTA, CDR2 FQGNSA. Trimming shortened V by 2 bases and J by 2 bases, and 19 bases separated the two germline ends. CDR3 residues: CASSLYFRDGGTGNTIYF. CDR3 sequence (DNA): TGTGCCAGCAGCTTATATTTCCGGGACGGCGGAACTGGAAACACCATATATTTT.

This clonotype was picked up a small number of times. The chain couples TRBV6-1 to TRBJ2-1; TRBD1 might be the D (6 bases). The CDR3 is 15 amino acids. V shed 5 bases and J shed 5 bases, with 16 bases lying between them. Germline CDR1 is MNHNS and CDR2 is SASEGT. The CDR3 loop is CASSSSTGWDNEQFF. The CDR3 DNA reads TGTGCCAGCAGTTCCTCGACAGGATGGGACAATGAGCAGTTCTTC.

This clonotype was seen a handful of times. This rearrangement joins TRBV25-1 to TRBJ2-7; unclear D gene. CDR1 and CDR2 (germline): MGHDK, SYGVNS. The CDR3 is 11 amino acids. Trimming stripped 6 bases from V and 3 bases from J, with 6 bases between. The CDR3 region has the DNA TGTGCCAGCAGGTTGCGCTACGAGCAGTACTTC. It translates to CASRLRYEQYF.

The V and J genes are TRBV25-1 and TRBJ2-1; TRBD1 is a possible D gene (6 bases). The V end was cut by 6 bases, the J end by 10 bases, with 13 bases between. The germline CDR1 and CDR2 sequences are MGHDK and SYGVNS. The CDR3 is 12 residues long. CDR3 DNA: TGTGCCAGCAGGACAGGATTAAGGGAGCAGTTCTTC. Translating gives CASRTGLREQFF. The whole variable domain, remainder taken from reference TRBV25-1 and TRBJ2-1, is EADIYQTPRYLVIGTGKKITLECSQTMGHDKMYWYQQDPGMELHLIHYSYGVNSTEKGDLSSESTVSRIRTEHFPLTLESARPSHTSQYLCASRTGLREQFFGPGTRLTVL.

This clonotype came up many times. The V gene is TRBV20-1, the J gene TRBJ2-2, with TRBD2 matching over 14 bases. The CDR3 runs 18 residues. Germline lookup yields CDR1 DFQATT and CDR2 SNEGSKA (reference sequence). V dropped 6 bases and J dropped 2; count of bases not matched to a gene: 11. Here the CDR3 reads CSAPRLAGGRGNTGELFF. The CDR3 DNA reads as TGCAGTGCGCCACGACTAGCGGGAGGGAGGGGAAACACCGGGGAGCTGTTTTTT.

This clonotype was counted a few times. The chain couples TRBV4-3 to TRBJ2-3; 11 bases are shared with TRBD2. The trim removed 4 bases at V and 3 bases at J, leaving 9 bases unmatched. Germline V gives CDR1 LGHNA, CDR2 YSLEER. This CDR3 comprises 17 residues. CDR3 DNA: TGCGCCAGCAGCCTAGCGGGAGGGCCTTATGGTACAGATACGCAGTATTTT. It encodes CASSLAGGPYGTDTQYF.

This clonotype was picked up a small number of times. This rearrangement joins TRBV2 to TRBJ1-5; perhaps TRBD1 as D (5 bases). Germline V lookup: CDR1 SNHLY, CDR2 FYNNEI. The CDR3 is 14 residues long. V was clipped by 6 bases and J by 3 bases, with 12 bases between them. For the CDR3, the DNA is TGTGCCAGCAGCCGACAGTCCTACAATCAGCCCCAGCATTTT. It specifies CASSRQSYNQPQHF.

This clonotype was counted ten times or more. The rearrangement joins TRBV2 to TRBJ2-7; 10 bases line up with TRBD2. The CDR3 has 14 amino acids. Germline V CDR1 and CDR2: SNHLY, FYNNEI. The V segment lost 7 bases and the J segment 1 base; nucleotides outside the gene matches: 4. The CDR3 sequence is CASKEREGSYEQYF. The CDR3, as DNA: TGTGCCAGCAAGGAGCGGGAGGGTTCCTACGAGCAGTACTTC.

The chain joins TRBV20-1 to TRBJ2-1, with 13 bases lining up with TRBD2. Unmatched junction bases numbered 18, after V lost 1 base and J lost 9 bases. The CDR3 contains 19 residues. CDR1 is DFQATT, CDR2 SNEGSKA, per germline (reference sequence). The CDR3 sequence is CSARVSGLAGSRMDREQFF. CDR3 in DNA: TGCAGTGCTAGAGTTTCGGGACTAGCGGGATCTCGGATGGATCGTGAGCAGTTCTTC.

This clonotype appeared a few times. V is TRBV3-1 and J is TRBJ1-5; the D is unclear. V lost 0 bases and J lost 5, with 11 bases in between. This CDR3 is built from 15 residues. Germline-derived CDR1 and CDR2 are LGHDT and YNNKEL (reference sequence). The CDR3 spells CASSQDLGRHQPQHF. The CDR3 DNA reads as TGTGCCAGCAGCCAAGATCTGGGCCGCCATCAGCCCCAGCATTTT.

In this sample, this clonotype turned up a few times. The genes are TRBV28 and TRBJ2-2; 14 positions agree with TRBD2. V lost 4 bases, J lost 7 bases, and 5 bases stayed unmatched. This CDR3 spans 16 amino acids. The V gene's germline CDR1 is MDHEN and CDR2 SYDVKM. The CDR3 bases are TGTGCCAGCAGTTCGGGACTAGCGGGAGTCGTCGGGGAGCTGTTTTTT. Protein: CASSSGLAGVVGELFF.

There are a few counts of this clonotype. The rearrangement uses TRBV20-1 and TRBJ1-6, with a tentative D call TRBD1 (5 bases). Trimming cost V 4 bases and J 9 bases, with 19 bases left between them. The CDR3 has 15 residues. Germline V gene lookup returns CDR1 DFQATT and CDR2 SNEGSKA (reference sequence). The CDR3 here is CSATTGVPTGSPLHF. The CDR3 DNA is TGCAGTGCTACCACGGGCGTCCCCACAGGTTCACCCCTCCACTTT.

This clonotype was detected ten times or more. This rearrangement joins TRBV20-1 to TRBJ2-1; 9 nucleotides align to TRBD1. The CDR3 sequence is 14 residues long. Trimming cost V 5 bases and J 5 bases; bases outside gene matches: 7. CDR1 and CDR2 (germline): DFQATT, SNEGSKA (reference sequence). The DNA for the CDR3 is TGCAGTGCTTTAGACAGGGGGATCCACAATGAGCAGTTCTTC. Translation gives CSALDRGIHNEQFF.

This clonotype came up a few times. The rearrangement uses TRBV11-2 and TRBJ2-1; 7 positions agree with TRBD1. Looked up from germline, CDR1 is SGHAT and CDR2 is FQNNGV. V lost 5 bases to trimming and J lost 13 bases; unmatched junction nucleotides: 5. This CDR3 has 11 amino acids. The CDR3 DNA sequence: TGTGCCAGCAGCCTAGGGACAGCCCAGTTCTTC. Amino acids: CASSLGTAQFF.